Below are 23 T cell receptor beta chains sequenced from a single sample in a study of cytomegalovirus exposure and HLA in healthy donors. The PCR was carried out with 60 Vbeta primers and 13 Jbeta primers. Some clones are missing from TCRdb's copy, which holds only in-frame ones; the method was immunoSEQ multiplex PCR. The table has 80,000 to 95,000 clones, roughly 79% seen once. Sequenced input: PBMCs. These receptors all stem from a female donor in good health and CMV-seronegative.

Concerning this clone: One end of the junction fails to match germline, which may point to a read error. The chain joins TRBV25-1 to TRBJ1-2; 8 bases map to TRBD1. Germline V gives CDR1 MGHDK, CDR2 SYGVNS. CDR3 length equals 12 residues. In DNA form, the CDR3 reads TGTGCCAGCACTGAGAGGACAGGGCGCCCTTCCTTC. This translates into CASTERTGRPSF.

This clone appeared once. CDR3: CASSTAPGAGEKLFF. For the CDR3, the DNA is TGTGCCAGCAGCACGGCCCCAGGGGCAGGTGAAAAACTGTTTTTT. J is TRBJ1-4 and V is TRBV7-9; maybe TRBD1 (6 bases). The CDR3 length is 15 residues. V was shortened by 5 bases and J by 7 bases, with 17 bases between the two germline ends. Germline V gene data show CDR1 as SEHNR and CDR2 as FQNEAQ (reference sequence).

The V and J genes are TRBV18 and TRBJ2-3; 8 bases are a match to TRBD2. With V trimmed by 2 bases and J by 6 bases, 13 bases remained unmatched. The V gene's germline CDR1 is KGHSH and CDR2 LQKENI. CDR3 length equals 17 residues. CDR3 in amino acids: CASSPSRREDSRDTQYF. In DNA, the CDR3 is TGTGCCAGCTCACCATCCAGGCGGGAGGACTCGAGGGATACGCAGTATTTT.

Here the CDR3 reads CASSLAPGGYYEQYF. The CDR3 nucleotides are TGTGCCAGCAGCTTAGCGCCTGGCGGGTACTACGAGCAGTACTTC. The J gene is TRBJ2-7, the V gene TRBV7-2, with D possibly matching TRBD2 (5 bases). The germline V gene encodes CDR1 SGHTA and CDR2 FQGNSA. Between the trimmed V and J ends, which lost 0 bases and 3 bases, there was a span of 12 bases. This CDR3 is 15 amino acids long. The full variable domain, in which reference TRBV7-2 and TRBJ2-7 provide the parts outside the CDR3, is GAGVSQSPSNKVTEKGKDVELRCDPISGHTALYWYRQSLGQGLEFLIYFQGNSAPDKSGLPSDRFSAERTGGSVSTLTIQRTQQEDSAVYLCASSLAPGGYYEQYFGPGTRLTVT.

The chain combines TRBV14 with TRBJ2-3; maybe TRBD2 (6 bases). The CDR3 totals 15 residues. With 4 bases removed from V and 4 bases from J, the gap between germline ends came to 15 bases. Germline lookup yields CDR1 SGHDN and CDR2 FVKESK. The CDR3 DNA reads TGTGCCAGCAGCCGTCTCGGGGGTCCGGCAGATACGCAGTATTTT. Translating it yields CASSRLGGPADTQYF.

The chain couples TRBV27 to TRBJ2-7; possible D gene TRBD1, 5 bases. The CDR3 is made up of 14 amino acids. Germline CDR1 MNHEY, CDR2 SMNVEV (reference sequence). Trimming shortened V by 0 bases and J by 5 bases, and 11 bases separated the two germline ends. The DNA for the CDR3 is TGTGCCAGCAGTTTATCGTGGGGCGCGGACGAGCAGTACTTC. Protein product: CASSLSWGADEQYF.

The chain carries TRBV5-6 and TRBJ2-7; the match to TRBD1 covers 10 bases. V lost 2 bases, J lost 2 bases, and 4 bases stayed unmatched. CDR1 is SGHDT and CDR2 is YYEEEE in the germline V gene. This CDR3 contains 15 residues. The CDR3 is CASSLGTGVPYEQYF. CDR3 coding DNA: TGTGCCAGCAGCTTAGGGACAGGGGTTCCCTACGAGCAGTACTTC.

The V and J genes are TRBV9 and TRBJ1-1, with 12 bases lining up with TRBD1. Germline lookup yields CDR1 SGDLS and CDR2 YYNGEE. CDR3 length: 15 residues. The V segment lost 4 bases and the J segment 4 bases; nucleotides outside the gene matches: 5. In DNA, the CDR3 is TGTGCCAGCAGCCTCCGGGACAGGGGGCCCACTGAAGCTTTCTTT. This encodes CASSLRDRGPTEAFF.

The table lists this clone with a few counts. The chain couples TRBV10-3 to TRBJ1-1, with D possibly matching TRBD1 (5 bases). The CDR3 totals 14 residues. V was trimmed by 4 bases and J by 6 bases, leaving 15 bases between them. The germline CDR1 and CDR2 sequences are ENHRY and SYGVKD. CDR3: CAISARSGSAEAFF. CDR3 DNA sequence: TGTGCCATCAGTGCACGATCAGGGTCCGCTGAAGCTTTCTTT.

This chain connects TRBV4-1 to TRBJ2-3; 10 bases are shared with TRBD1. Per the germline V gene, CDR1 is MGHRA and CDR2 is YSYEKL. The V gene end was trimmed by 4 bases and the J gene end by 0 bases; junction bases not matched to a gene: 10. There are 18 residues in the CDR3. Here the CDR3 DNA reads TGCGCCAGCAGCCGTCGGGACAGGGGCCTCGGCAGCACAGATACGCAGTATTTT. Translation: CASSRRDRGLGSTDTQYF.

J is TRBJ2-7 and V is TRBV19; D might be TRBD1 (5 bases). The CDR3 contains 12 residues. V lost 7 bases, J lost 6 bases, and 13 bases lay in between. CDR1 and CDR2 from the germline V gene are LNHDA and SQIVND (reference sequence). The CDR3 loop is CASKDSRGEQYF. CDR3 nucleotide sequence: TGTGCCAGTAAAGACAGCCGAGGCGAGCAGTACTTC.

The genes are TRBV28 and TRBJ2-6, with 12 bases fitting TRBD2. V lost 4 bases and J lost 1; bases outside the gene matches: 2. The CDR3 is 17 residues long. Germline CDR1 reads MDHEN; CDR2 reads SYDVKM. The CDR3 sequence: CASSSGTSGSGANVLTF. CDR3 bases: TGTGCCAGCAGTTCCGGGACTAGCGGGTCTGGGGCCAACGTCCTGACTTTC.

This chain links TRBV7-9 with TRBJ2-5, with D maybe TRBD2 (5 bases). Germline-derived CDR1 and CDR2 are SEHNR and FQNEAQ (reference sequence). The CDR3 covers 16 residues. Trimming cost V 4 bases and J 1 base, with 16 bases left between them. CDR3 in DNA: TGTGCCAGCAGCTCCTCAACCTCTAGCTTCCAAGAGACCCAGTACTTC. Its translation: CASSSSTSSFQETQYF.

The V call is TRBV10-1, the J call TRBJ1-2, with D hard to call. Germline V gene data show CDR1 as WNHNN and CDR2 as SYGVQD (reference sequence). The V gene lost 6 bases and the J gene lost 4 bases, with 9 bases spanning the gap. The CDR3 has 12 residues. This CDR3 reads CASSEGSYGYTF. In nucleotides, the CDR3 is TGCGCCAGCAGCGAGGGCAGCTATGGCTACACCTTC.

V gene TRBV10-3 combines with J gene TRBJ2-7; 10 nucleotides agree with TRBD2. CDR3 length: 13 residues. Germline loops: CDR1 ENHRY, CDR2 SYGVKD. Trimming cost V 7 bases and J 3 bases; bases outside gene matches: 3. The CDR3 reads CAITASGSYEQYF. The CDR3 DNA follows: TGTGCCATCACGGCTAGCGGGAGCTACGAGCAGTACTTC.

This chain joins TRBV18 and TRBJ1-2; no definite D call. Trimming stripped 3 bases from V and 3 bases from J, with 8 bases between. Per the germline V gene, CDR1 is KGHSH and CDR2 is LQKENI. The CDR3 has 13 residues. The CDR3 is CASSPYGDYGYTF. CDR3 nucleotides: TGTGCCAGCTCACCGTATGGAGACTATGGCTACACCTTC. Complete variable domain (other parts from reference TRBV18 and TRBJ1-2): NAGVMQNPRHLVRRRGQEARLRCSPMKGHSHVYWYRQLPEEGLKFMVYLQKENIIDESGMPKERFSAEFPKEGPSILRIQQVVRGDSAAYFCASSPYGDYGYTFGSGTRLTVV.

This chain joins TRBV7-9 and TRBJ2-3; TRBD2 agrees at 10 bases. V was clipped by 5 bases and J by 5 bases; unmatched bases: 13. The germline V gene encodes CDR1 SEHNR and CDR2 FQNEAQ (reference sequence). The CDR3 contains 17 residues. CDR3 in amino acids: CASSPLERGGLVDTQYF. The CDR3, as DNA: TGTGCCAGCAGCCCATTAGAGCGGGGGGGCCTAGTAGATACGCAGTATTTT.

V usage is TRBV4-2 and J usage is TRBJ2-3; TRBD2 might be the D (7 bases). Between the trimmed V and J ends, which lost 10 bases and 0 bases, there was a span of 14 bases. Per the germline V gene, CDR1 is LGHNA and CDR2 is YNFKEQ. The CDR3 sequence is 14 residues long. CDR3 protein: CATQRGGSTDTQYF. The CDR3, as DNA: TGTGCCACTCAGAGGGGGGGGAGCACAGATACGCAGTATTTT.

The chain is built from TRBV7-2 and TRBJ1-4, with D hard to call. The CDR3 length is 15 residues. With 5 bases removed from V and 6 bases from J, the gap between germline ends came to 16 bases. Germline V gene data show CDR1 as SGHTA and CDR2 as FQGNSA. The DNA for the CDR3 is TGTGCCAGCAGCCCTTCGGGGAACGGGCATGAAAAACTGTTTTTT. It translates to CASSPSGNGHEKLFF.

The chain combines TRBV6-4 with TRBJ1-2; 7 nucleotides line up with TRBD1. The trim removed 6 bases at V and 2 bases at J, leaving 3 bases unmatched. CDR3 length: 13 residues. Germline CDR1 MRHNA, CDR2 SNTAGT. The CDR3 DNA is TGTGCCAGCAGGGAGACAGGGAACTATGGCTACACCTTC. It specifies CASRETGNYGYTF.

The CDR3 here is CSVEDRRIIDTEAFF. The CDR3, as DNA: TGCAGCGTTGAAGATCGGCGGATAATTGACACTGAAGCTTTCTTT. The chain links TRBV29-1 to TRBJ1-1, with unresolved D. Germline loops: CDR1 SQVTM, CDR2 ANQGSEA. V lost 0 bases to trimming and J lost 3 bases, with 14 bases between them. This CDR3 is 15 amino acids long.

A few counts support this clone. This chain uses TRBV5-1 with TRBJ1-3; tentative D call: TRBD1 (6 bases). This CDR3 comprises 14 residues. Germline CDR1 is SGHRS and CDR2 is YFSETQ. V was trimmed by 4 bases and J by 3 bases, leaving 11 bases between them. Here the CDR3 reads CASSRGGDGNTIYF. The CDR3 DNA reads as TGCGCCAGCAGCCGCGGGGGCGATGGAAACACCATATATTTT.

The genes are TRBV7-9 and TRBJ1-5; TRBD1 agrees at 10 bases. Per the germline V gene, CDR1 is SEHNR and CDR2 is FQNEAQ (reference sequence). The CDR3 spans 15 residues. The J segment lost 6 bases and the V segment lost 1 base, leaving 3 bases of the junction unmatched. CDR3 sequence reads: CASSLGGQGSQPQHF. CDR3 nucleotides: TGTGCCAGCAGCTTAGGGGGACAGGGGAGTCAGCCCCAGCATTTT.